This entry concerns a single TCR beta chain. The antigen is undetermined. Profiling relied on immunoSEQ multiplex PCR, and the TCRdb table lists in-frame clones only, not all of them. The table shows some 50,000 clones, with under 90% occurring only once. The data were obtained in a study of OX40 agonist ivuxolimab in advanced cancers. Turning to the study itself: Patients were infused with ivuxolimab every 2 weeks at 0.01 to 10 mg/kg. Study-wide points: More expanded clones were found, on average, in CD8+ than in CD4+ T cells. At 0.1 to 3.0 mg/kg, clonal expansion of CD4+ and CD8+ blood T cells had occurred by week 6. It was also the case that some nonresponders had low normalized T-cell clonal expansion.

The CDR3 loop spans 15 amino acids. The V gene lost 0 bases and the J gene lost 3 bases, with 13 bases spanning the gap. CDR1 and CDR2 (germline): SGHKS, YYEKEE (reference sequence). V and J are TRBV5-5 and TRBJ2-7; no clear D gene. The source of this sequence is an adult with an advanced solid tumor such as melanoma, head and neck, liver or kidney cancer. The specimen was CD4+ or CD8+ T cells sorted from blood, collected in a trial of the OX40 agonist ivuxolimab. CDR3 protein: CASSLDGVGYYEQYF. As DNA, the CDR3 is TGTGCCAGCAGCTTGGACGGAGTCGGATACTACGAGCAGTACTTC.